The rows below give T cell receptor beta chains drawn from one sample of a study of CXCR3-negative and CXCR3-positive naive CD8 T cells. TCRdb reworked the 5' RACE reads into one entry per CDR3 protein, no DNA. The sample's table shows more than 65,000 distinct CDR3 sequences. The sequencing sample was made of naive CXCR3- CD8+ T cells from blood. These receptors originate from a human donor in good health. Some clones in this sample may be carry-over from other donors' samples. Each CDR3 is given with its conserved first and last residue.

j_call: TRBJ2-7; v_call: TRBV9; cdr3_aa: CASSVGIGSYEQYF
j_call: TRBJ1-2; v_call: TRBV30; cdr3_aa: CAWSPPADGYTF
j_call: TRBJ2-7; v_call: TRBV5-6; cdr3_aa: CASSLGGTWEQYF
j_call: TRBJ2-7; v_call: TRBV6-5; cdr3_aa: CASSYSPGQGIYEQYF
j_call: TRBJ2-3; v_call: TRBV11-2; cdr3_aa: CASSPRVSSLWDTQYF
j_call: TRBJ1-2; v_call: TRBV28; cdr3_aa: CASSIQETENYGYTF
j_call: TRBJ1-2; v_call: TRBV19; cdr3_aa: CASSTHWTDTNYGYTF
j_call: TRBJ2-3; v_call: TRBV7-7; cdr3_aa: CASSSLLGGTQYF
j_call: TRBJ2-4; v_call: TRBV4-3; cdr3_aa: CASSQGAQGDIQYF
j_call: TRBJ2-3; v_call: TRBV7-9; cdr3_aa: CASSLGTSNTDTQYF
j_call: TRBJ2-5; v_call: TRBV29-1; cdr3_aa: CSVVPLRRETQYF
j_call: TRBJ2-7; v_call: TRBV21-1; cdr3_aa: CASSGPGLGYEQYF
j_call: TRBJ1-1; v_call: TRBV7-3; cdr3_aa: CASSSGAGDTEAFF
j_call: TRBJ1-4; v_call: TRBV4-1; cdr3_aa: CASSQDRQFQKLFF
j_call: TRBJ2-7; v_call: TRBV28; cdr3_aa: CASSLNLQLYEQYF
j_call: TRBJ2-1; v_call: TRBV29-1; cdr3_aa: CSAKSRDNYNEQFF
j_call: TRBJ1-6; v_call: TRBV28; cdr3_aa: CASSSLGSPLHF
j_call: TRBJ1-3; v_call: TRBV6-2/TRBV6-3; cdr3_aa: CASRKDGNTIYF
j_call: TRBJ1-5; v_call: TRBV7-9; cdr3_aa: CASSFIGTRRLSYQPQHF
j_call: TRBJ1-6; v_call: TRBV4-3; cdr3_aa: CASSQDLNSPLHF
j_call: TRBJ1-3; v_call: TRBV29-1; cdr3_aa: CSVEAADSGNTIYF
j_call: TRBJ1-1; v_call: TRBV9; cdr3_aa: CASSQNPDTLNTEAFF
j_call: TRBJ1-1; v_call: TRBV5-1; cdr3_aa: CASSLAGELNTEAFF
j_call: TRBJ2-6; v_call: TRBV7-9; cdr3_aa: CATWGARANVLTF
j_call: TRBJ2-2; v_call: TRBV29-1; cdr3_aa: CSVEEDTGELFF